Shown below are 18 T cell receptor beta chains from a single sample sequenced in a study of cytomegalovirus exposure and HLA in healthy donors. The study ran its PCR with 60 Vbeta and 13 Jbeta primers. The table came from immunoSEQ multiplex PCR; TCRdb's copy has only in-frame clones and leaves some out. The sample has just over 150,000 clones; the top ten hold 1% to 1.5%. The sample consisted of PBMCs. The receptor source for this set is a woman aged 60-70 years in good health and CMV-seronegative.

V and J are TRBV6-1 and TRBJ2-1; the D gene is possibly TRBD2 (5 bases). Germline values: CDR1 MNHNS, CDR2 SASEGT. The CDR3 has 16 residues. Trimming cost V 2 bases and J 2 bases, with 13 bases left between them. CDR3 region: CASSESLAGAYNEQFF. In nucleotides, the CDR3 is TGTGCCAGCAGTGAATCTCTAGCTGGGGCCTACAATGAGCAGTTCTTC.

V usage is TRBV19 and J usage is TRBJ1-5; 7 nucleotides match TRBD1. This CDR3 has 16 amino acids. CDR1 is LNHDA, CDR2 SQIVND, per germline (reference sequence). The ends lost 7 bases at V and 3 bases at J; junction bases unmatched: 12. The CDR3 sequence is CASTGTGTEFNQPQHF. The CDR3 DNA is TGTGCCAGTACGGGGACCGGGACAGAGTTCAATCAGCCCCAGCATTTT.

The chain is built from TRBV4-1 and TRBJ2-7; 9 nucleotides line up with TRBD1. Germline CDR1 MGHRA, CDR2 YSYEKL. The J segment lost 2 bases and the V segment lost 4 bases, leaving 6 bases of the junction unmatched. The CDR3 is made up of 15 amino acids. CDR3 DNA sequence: TGCGCCAGCAGCCTCCGGACAGGGGCCGCCTACGAGCAGTACTTC. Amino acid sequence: CASSLRTGAAYEQYF.

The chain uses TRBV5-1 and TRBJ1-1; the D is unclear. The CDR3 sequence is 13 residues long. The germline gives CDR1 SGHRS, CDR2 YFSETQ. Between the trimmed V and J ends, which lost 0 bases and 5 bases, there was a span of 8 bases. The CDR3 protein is CASSLASGTEAFF. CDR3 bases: TGCGCCAGCAGCTTGGCTAGTGGGACTGAAGCTTTCTTT.

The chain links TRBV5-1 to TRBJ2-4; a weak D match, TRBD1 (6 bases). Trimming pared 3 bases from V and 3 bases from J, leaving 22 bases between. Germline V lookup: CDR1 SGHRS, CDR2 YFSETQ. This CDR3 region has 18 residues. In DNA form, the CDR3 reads TGCGCCAGCAGCTCAACTTCGCCAGCTACAGGGAACAAAAACATTCAGTACTTC. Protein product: CASSSTSPATGNKNIQYF.

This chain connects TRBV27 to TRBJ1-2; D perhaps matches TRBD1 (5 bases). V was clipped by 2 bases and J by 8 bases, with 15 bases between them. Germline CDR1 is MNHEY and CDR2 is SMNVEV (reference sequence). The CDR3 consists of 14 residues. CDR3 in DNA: TGTGCCAGCAGTTTAGGGTCTAGGGGAATCGGCTACACCTTC. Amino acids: CASSLGSRGIGYTF.

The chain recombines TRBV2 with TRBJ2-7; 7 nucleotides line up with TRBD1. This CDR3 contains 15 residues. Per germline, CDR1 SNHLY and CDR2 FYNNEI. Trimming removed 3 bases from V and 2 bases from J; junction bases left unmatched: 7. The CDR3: CASSDIGQGAYEQYF. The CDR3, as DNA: TGTGCCAGCAGTGATATTGGGCAGGGGGCCTACGAGCAGTACTTC.

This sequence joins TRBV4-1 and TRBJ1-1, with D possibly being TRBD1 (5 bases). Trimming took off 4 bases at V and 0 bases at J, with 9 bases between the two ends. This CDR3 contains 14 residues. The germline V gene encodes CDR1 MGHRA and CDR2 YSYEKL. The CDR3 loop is CASSRPGMNTEAFF. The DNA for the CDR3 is TGCGCCAGCAGCCGACCAGGGATGAACACTGAAGCTTTCTTT.

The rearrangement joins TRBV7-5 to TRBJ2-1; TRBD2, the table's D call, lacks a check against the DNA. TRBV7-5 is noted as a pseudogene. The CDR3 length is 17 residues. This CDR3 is CVRSSPGLAYSYNEQFF. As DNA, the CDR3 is TGTGTCAGAAGCTCGCCGGGACTAGCTTACTCCTACAATGAGCAGTTCTTC.

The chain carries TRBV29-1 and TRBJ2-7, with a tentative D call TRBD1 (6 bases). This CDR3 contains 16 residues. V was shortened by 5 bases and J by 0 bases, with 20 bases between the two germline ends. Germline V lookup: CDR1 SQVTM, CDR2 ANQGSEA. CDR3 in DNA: TGCAGCGTTAAGGTGACAGGAGGTTCAAGCTCCTACGAGCAGTACTTC. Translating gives CSVKVTGGSSSYEQYF.

The CDR3 region has the DNA TGTGCCAGCAGTGCCCGGCATGGAGGGACAGGGCAGTACTTC. This translates into CASSARHGGTGQYF. The V call is TRBV25-1, the J call TRBJ2-7, with 8 nucleotides matching TRBD1. CDR3 length equals 14 residues. Germline CDR1 MGHDK, CDR2 SYGVNS. V trimming: 4 bases; J trimming: 9 bases; junction bases outside the gene matches: 11.

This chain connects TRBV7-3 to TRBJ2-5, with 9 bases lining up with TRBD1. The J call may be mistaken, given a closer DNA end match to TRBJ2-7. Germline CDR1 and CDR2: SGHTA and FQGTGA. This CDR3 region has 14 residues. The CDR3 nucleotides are TGTGCCAGCAGTTCCGGACAGGGGTTGTACGAGCAGTACTTC. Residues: CASSSGQGLYEQYF.

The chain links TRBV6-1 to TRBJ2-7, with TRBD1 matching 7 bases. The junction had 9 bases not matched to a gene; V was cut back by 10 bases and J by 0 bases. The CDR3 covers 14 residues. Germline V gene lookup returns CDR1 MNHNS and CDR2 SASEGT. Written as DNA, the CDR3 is TGTGCCACGGGTGGGGACAGAAACTCCTACGAGCAGTACTTC. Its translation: CATGGDRNSYEQYF.

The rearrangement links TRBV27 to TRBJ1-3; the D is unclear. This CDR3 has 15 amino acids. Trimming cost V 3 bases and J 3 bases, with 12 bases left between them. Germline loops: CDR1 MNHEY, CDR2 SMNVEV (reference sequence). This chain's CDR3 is CASSLGRGLGNTIYF. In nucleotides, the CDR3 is TGTGCCAGCAGTTTGGGCCGAGGGCTTGGAAACACCATATATTTT.

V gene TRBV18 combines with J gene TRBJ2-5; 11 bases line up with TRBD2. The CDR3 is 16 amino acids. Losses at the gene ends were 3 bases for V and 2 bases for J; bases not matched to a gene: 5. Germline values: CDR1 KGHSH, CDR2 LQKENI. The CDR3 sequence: CASSPSRLAGQETQYF. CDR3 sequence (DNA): TGTGCCAGCTCACCCTCCCGACTAGCGGGGCAAGAGACCCAGTACTTC.

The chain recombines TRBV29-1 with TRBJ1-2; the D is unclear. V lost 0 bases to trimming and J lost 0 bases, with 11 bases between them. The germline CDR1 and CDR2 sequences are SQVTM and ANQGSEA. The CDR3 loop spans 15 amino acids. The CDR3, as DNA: TGCAGCGTTGAAGATGCGGCAGTTACTAACTATGGCTACACCTTC. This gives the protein CSVEDAAVTNYGYTF.

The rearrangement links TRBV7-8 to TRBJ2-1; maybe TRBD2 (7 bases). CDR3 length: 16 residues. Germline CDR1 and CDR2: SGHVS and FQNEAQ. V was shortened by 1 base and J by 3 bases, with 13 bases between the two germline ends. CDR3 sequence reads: CASSLGAGADYNEQFF. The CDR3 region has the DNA TGTGCCAGCAGCTTAGGCGCGGGGGCAGACTACAATGAGCAGTTCTTC.

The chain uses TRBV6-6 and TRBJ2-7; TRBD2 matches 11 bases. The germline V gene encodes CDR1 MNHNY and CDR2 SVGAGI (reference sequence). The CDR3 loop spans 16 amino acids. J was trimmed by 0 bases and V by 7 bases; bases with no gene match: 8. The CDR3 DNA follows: TGTGCCAGCAAGGCTAGCGGGAGGCAAAGCTCCTACGAGCAGTACTTC. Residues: CASKASGRQSSYEQYF.